Sequencing of this T cell receptor (beta chain) was carried out in a study of PD-1 blockade in classical Hodgkin lymphoma. In the study overall: Intravenous delivery of nivolumab at 3 mg/kg to patients occurred every 2 weeks. Study results and caveats: Reasons behind the repertoire differences stay unclear, perhaps disease activity or earlier therapy. Those starting nivolumab under 1 year post-ASCT were excluded.

Between the trimmed V and J ends, which lost 6 bases and 4 bases, there was a span of 15 bases. Germline V gives CDR1 SNHLY, CDR2 FYNNEI. The CDR3 spans 14 residues. The data were produced by immunoSEQ multiplex PCR, yet TCRdb's version contains in-frame clones alone and is incomplete. The table lists 50,000 or so clones, around 89% of them singletons, with roughly 14% in the top ten. Time point defined: cycle 4 day 1 (C4D1), after less than seven weeks of nivolumab. Every patient experienced relapse after autologous stem cell transplantation, and brentuximab vedotin exposure varied. The study recorded best responses of complete response, partial response or progressive disease. Concerning this clone: What it binds is not known.

The genes are TRBV2 and TRBJ1-1; D might be TRBD1 (6 bases). The sample in question was peripheral blood mononuclear cells (PBMCs), obtained before the fourth cycle of nivolumab. This receptor was obtained from a human donor with classical Hodgkin lymphoma. This CDR3 reads CASSQGRGRTEAFF. The CDR3 coding sequence is TGTGCCAGCAGCCAGGGGCGCGGGCGCACTGAAGCTTTCTTT.